Sequencing of this TCR beta chain was carried out in a study of CD8 T cells in Susac syndrome. The RNA, roughly 0.45 to 1 ug, was put through reverse transcription using random hexamers. Multiplex PCR with immunoSEQ amplified the TCR beta CDR3 across 54 Vbeta and 13 Jbeta. TCRdb processed the immunoSEQ multiplex PCR reads anew with MiXCR; each CDR3 protein has one entry. The sample consists of around 150,000 distinct CDR3 sequences, 95% of them appearing once. CDR3 length: 12 amino acids. Germline lookup yields CDR1 MNHNS and CDR2 SASEGT. V was trimmed by 6 bases and J by 2 bases, leaving 8 bases between them.

The sequence derives from a human donor with Susac syndrome. The chain employs TRBV6-1 and TRBJ2-7, with D unclear. Material: CD8+ T cells from PBMCs. In DNA form, the CDR3 reads TGTGCCAGCAGGTCTAGGGCCTACGAGCAGTACTTC. Its protein product is CASRSRAYEQYF.